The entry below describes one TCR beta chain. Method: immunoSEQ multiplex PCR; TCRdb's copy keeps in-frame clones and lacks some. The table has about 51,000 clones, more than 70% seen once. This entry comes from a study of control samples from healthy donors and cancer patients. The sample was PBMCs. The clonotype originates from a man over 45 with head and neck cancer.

DNA of the CDR3: TGTGCCAGCAGTTCCGGCTTGGAGACCCAGTACTTC. This encodes CASSSGLETQYF. The chain couples TRBV12-3 or TRBV12-4 to TRBJ2-5; D gene uncertain. The V and J ends lost 4 bases and 5 bases respectively, with 8 bases between them. The CDR3 runs 12 residues.